Following are 28 T cell receptor beta chains from one sample sequenced in a study of T cells after posttransplantation cyclophosphamide. Clones were read by immunoSEQ multiplex PCR, and TCRdb kept only the in-frame ones, dropping some. The sample has about 47,000 clones, about 90% seen once; the top ten hold around 3%. The material sequenced was PBMCs. Source of these receptors: a woman aged 50 to 65 in good health and a related stem cell transplant donor.

The genes are TRBV10-2 and TRBJ1-5, with D tentatively TRBD1 (5 bases). The CDR3 has 13 amino acids. The germline gives CDR1 WSHSY, CDR2 SAAADI. Trimming removed 8 bases at V and 7 bases at J, with 15 bases between. This CDR3 reads CASGPGDRQPQHF. CDR3 in DNA: TGCGCCAGCGGCCCGGGGGATAGGCAGCCCCAGCATTTT.

This clone was recorded a few times. The CDR3 DNA is TGTGCCAGCAGACTCGACAGGGGTGGAAACACCATATATTTT. Translation: CASRLDRGGNTIYF. J is TRBJ1-3 and V is TRBV6-5; 8 bases align to TRBD1. Per germline, CDR1 MNHEY and CDR2 SVGAGI. The trim removed 6 bases at V and 3 bases at J, leaving 4 bases unmatched. The CDR3 is 14 residues long.

This chain uses TRBV5-1 with TRBJ1-1; D is uncertain. The CDR3 has 16 amino acids. In germline, CDR1 is SGHRS, CDR2 YFSETQ. The V gene lost 3 bases and the J gene lost 4 bases, with 19 bases spanning the gap. CDR3 residues: CASSWRAGKGATEAFF. The CDR3, as DNA: TGCGCCAGCAGCTGGCGGGCGGGGAAAGGAGCCACTGAAGCTTTCTTT.

J is TRBJ1-3 and V is TRBV28, with D maybe TRBD1 (5 bases). CDR1 and CDR2 (germline): MDHEN, SYDVKM. This CDR3 has 16 residues. V was cut by 4 bases and J by 0 bases, with 13 bases left in between. CDR3 bases: TGTGCCAGCAGTTCAAGCGGGGCCCCCTCTGGAAACACCATATATTTT. It codes for CASSSSGAPSGNTIYF. Full variable domain (remainder filled in from reference TRBV28 and TRBJ1-3): DVKVTQSSRYLVKRTGEKVFLECVQDMDHENMFWYRQDPGLGLRLIYFSYDVKMKEKGDIPEGYSVSREKKERFSLILESASTNQTSMYLCASSSSGAPSGNTIYFGEGSWLTVV.

The chain is built from TRBV14 and TRBJ2-3; D possibly corresponds to TRBD1 (5 bases). The CDR3 runs to 13 residues. CDR1 is SGHDN and CDR2 is FVKESK in the germline V gene. V was clipped by 4 bases and J by 3 bases, with 8 bases between them. CDR3 protein: CASSLPGTDTQYF. As DNA, the CDR3 is TGTGCCAGCAGCCTCCCAGGGACAGATACGCAGTATTTT.

V and J are TRBV28 and TRBJ1-2, with D unresolved. Per germline, CDR1 MDHEN and CDR2 SYDVKM. Deletions cut 5 bases from V and 1 base from J, with 11 bases between. This CDR3 contains 14 residues. The CDR3 DNA reads as TGTGCCAGCAGTCCCCCGCGGGATAACTATGGCTACACCTTC. This encodes CASSPPRDNYGYTF.

The V and J genes are TRBV6-1 and TRBJ2-5, with D possibly matching TRBD2 (6 bases). The length of the CDR3 is 14 residues. From germline, CDR1 is MNHNS and CDR2 SASEGT. The germline V and J ends were trimmed by 5 bases and 5 bases, with 15 bases remaining between them. In DNA, the CDR3 is TGTGCCAGCAGTACTGAGCGGGTCGGGGAGACCCAGTACTTC. It encodes CASSTERVGETQYF.

In DNA, the CDR3 is TGTGCCACCAGCAGAGGTTCGGAAGCTTTCTTT. This sequence encodes CATSRGSEAFF. The genes are TRBV15 and TRBJ1-1; D call uncertain. Trimming pared 1 base from V and 8 bases from J, leaving 5 bases between. Germline values: CDR1 LNHNV, CDR2 YYDKDF (reference sequence). This CDR3 has 11 residues.

The rearrangement links TRBV9 to TRBJ2-4; 10 bases fit TRBD2. Unmatched junction bases numbered 11, after V lost 4 bases and J lost 4 bases. Germline lookup yields CDR1 SGDLS and CDR2 YYNGEE. This CDR3 is built from 17 residues. For the CDR3, the DNA is TGTGCCAGCAGCAATCCCCCCAGCGGGAGGGCTAAAAACATTCAGTACTTC. This gives the protein CASSNPPSGRAKNIQYF.

The V and J genes are TRBV5-1 and TRBJ2-2, with 10 bases identical to TRBD2. V shed 6 bases and J 4 bases; nucleotides not matched to a gene: 15. The CDR3 is 18 residues long. CDR1 and CDR2 from the germline V gene are SGHRS and YFSETQ. CDR3 residues: CASTLGLAGVGGTGELFF. Here the CDR3 DNA reads TGCGCCAGCACTCTGGGGCTAGCGGGAGTAGGTGGCACCGGGGAGCTGTTTTTT.

V usage is TRBV7-2 and J usage is TRBJ1-3; D is unresolved. The V end lost 6 bases, the J end lost 0 bases, and 9 bases lay between the germline ends. The CDR3 is made up of 14 amino acids. In germline, CDR1 is SGHTA, CDR2 FQGNSA. The CDR3: CASRTSGSGNTIYF. DNA of the CDR3: TGTGCCAGCAGAACGTCGGGCTCTGGAAACACCATATATTTT.

The chain links TRBV5-1 to TRBJ2-3, with 8 nucleotides matching TRBD2. The junction had 13 bases not matched to a gene; V was cut back by 4 bases and J by 0 bases. The CDR3 contains 18 residues. The germline V gene has CDR1 SGHRS and CDR2 YFSETQ. The CDR3 sequence: CASSPAGGADSSTDTQYF. The CDR3, as DNA: TGCGCCAGCAGCCCGGCCGGGGGGGCAGATTCTAGCACAGATACGCAGTATTTT.

The chain has TRBV6-1 and TRBJ2-6, with TRBD2 matching over 7 bases. With V trimmed by 0 bases and J by 1 base, 12 bases remained unmatched. Per the germline V gene, CDR1 is MNHNS and CDR2 is SASEGT. This CDR3 has 20 amino acids. The CDR3 loop reads CASSEAAGVLELSGANVLTF. In DNA form, the CDR3 reads TGTGCCAGCAGTGAAGCGGCGGGGGTTCTGGAGTTGTCTGGGGCCAACGTCCTGACTTTC.

The rearrangement joins TRBV15 to TRBJ1-3; 7 bases are shared with TRBD1. The V and J ends lost 3 bases and 0 bases, in that order; junction bases with no gene match: 2. There are 15 residues in the CDR3. The V gene's germline CDR1 is LNHNV and CDR2 YYDKDF (reference sequence). CDR3 DNA sequence: TGTGCCACCAGCAGGGACAGGCCCTCTGGAAACACCATATATTTT. The encoded protein is CATSRDRPSGNTIYF.

The table lists this clone with a count of one. The chain couples TRBV18 to TRBJ2-3, with 8 bases aligning to TRBD2. With 0 bases clipped from V and 1 base from J, the junction kept 0 bases outside the gene matches. Germline V gene data show CDR1 as KGHSH and CDR2 as LQKENI. The CDR3 spans 15 residues. The CDR3 sequence: CASSPPSGGTDTQYF. The CDR3 DNA reads as TGTGCCAGCTCACCACCTAGCGGGGGCACAGATACGCAGTATTTT.

CDR3 in DNA: TGTGCCATCAAAGCTAGCGGGGGGTTGAATGAGCAGTTCTTC. It yields the protein CAIKASGGLNEQFF. The V and J genes are TRBV10-3 and TRBJ2-1, with 11 bases matching TRBD2. This CDR3 is built from 14 residues. V trimming: 7 bases; J trimming: 7 bases; junction bases outside the gene matches: 6. Per the germline V gene, CDR1 is ENHRY and CDR2 is SYGVKD.

V and J are TRBV7-3 and TRBJ2-3, with 7 bases lining up with TRBD2. This CDR3 spans 16 amino acids. V was pared by 2 bases and J by 3 bases, with 8 bases of the junction left unmatched. Germline CDR1 SGHTA, CDR2 FQGTGA. CDR3 DNA: TGTGCCAGCAGCTTACCCGGGACGGGAGGAACAGATACGCAGTATTTT. This translates into CASSLPGTGGTDTQYF.

This chain uses TRBV7-9 with TRBJ1-1; tentatively, D is TRBD1 (5 bases). V gave up 5 bases and J gave up 3 bases, with 25 bases separating them. CDR1 is SEHNR and CDR2 is FQNEAQ in the germline V gene (reference sequence). This CDR3 is built from 18 residues. The CDR3 loop reads CASSPPPGLGVEDTEAFF. The CDR3 DNA reads as TGTGCCAGCAGCCCCCCGCCGGGACTCGGGGTGGAAGACACTGAAGCTTTCTTT.

The rearrangement uses TRBV10-3 and TRBJ1-5; D is unresolved. The CDR3 length is 19 residues. Trimming left V 3 bases short and J 0 bases short, with 21 bases between. CDR1 ENHRY and CDR2 SYGVKD come from the germline V gene. The DNA of the CDR3 is TGTGCCATCAGTGACCGGAACGGGGAGGGTTCCCTTAGCAATCAGCCCCAGCATTTT. Residues: CAISDRNGEGSLSNQPQHF.

The chain combines TRBV5-8 with TRBJ1-1, with 8 bases matching TRBD1. V was pared by 0 bases and J by 0 bases, with 10 bases of the junction left unmatched. CDR3 size: 18 residues. Germline V gene sequence: CDR1 SGHTS, CDR2 YDEGEE. DNA of the CDR3: TGTGCCAGCAGCTTGGTTGGGACAGGAGGGAACATGAACACTGAAGCTTTCTTT. This translates into CASSLVGTGGNMNTEAFF.

The chain employs TRBV19 and TRBJ1-2; D might be TRBD1 (5 bases). Trimming removed 1 base at V and 2 bases at J, with 11 bases between. Germline CDR1 and CDR2: LNHDA and SQIVND (reference sequence). The CDR3 sequence is 15 residues long. The CDR3, as DNA: TGTGCCAGTAGTATAGTGGGGCGGACAAACTATGGCTACACCTTC. It specifies CASSIVGRTNYGYTF.

V is TRBV27 and J is TRBJ2-5, with 11 bases that match TRBD2. This CDR3 region has 15 residues. Per germline, CDR1 MNHEY and CDR2 SMNVEV (reference sequence). V dropped 7 bases and J dropped 1; count of bases not matched to a gene: 5. CDR3 nucleotide sequence: TGTGCCAGCACCAGCGGACTAGCGGGCCAAGAGACCCAGTACTTC. Translation gives CASTSGLAGQETQYF.

The V and J genes are TRBV19 and TRBJ1-2; the D is unclear. The CDR3 covers 14 residues. V lost 7 bases and J lost 3, with 15 bases in between. CDR1 is LNHDA and CDR2 is SQIVND in the germline V gene (reference sequence). In DNA, the CDR3 is TGTGCCAGTAATAATAGGGAGACGGACTATGGCTACACCTTC. Encoded protein: CASNNRETDYGYTF.

This clone is a singleton in its sample. The chain joins TRBV5-1 to TRBJ2-3; D is undetermined. Per the germline V gene, CDR1 is SGHRS and CDR2 is YFSETQ. The CDR3 has 15 residues. The V end lost 1 base, the J end lost 4 bases, and 13 bases lay between the germline ends. CDR3 DNA sequence: TGCGCCAGCAGCTTGTCTGTTTCTAACCCAGATACGCAGTATTTT. It codes for CASSLSVSNPDTQYF.

The rearrangement uses TRBV14 and TRBJ2-7; D not resolved. The ends were cut back, 4 bases at V and 3 bases at J, with 19 bases in the middle. The CDR3 spans 16 residues. Looked up from germline, CDR1 is SGHDN and CDR2 is FVKESK. CDR3 loop: CASSLRGTIRNYEQYF. Here the CDR3 DNA reads TGTGCCAGCAGCCTTCGCGGTACGATACGAAACTACGAGCAGTACTTC.

This clone was detected once. The rearrangement uses TRBV18 and TRBJ2-3; the match to TRBD2 covers 10 bases. CDR3 length equals 16 residues. J was trimmed by 3 bases and V by 2 bases; bases with no gene match: 5. In germline, CDR1 is KGHSH, CDR2 LQKENI. CDR3 residues: CASSPEVAGGTDTQYF. As DNA, the CDR3 is TGTGCCAGCTCACCAGAGGTAGCGGGAGGAACAGATACGCAGTATTTT.

CDR3 loop: CASNSGGMPLGYTF. The CDR3 DNA reads TGTGCCAGCAACTCAGGGGGCATGCCCCTTGGCTACACCTTC. This sequence joins TRBV4-2 and TRBJ1-2, with TRBD1 identical over 8 bases. Germline CDR1 reads LGHNA; CDR2 reads YNFKEQ. Trimming removed 7 bases from V and 7 bases from J; junction bases left unmatched: 11. This CDR3 has 14 residues.

This chain uses TRBV28 with TRBJ2-7, with D perhaps matching TRBD2 (6 bases). In germline, CDR1 is MDHEN, CDR2 SYDVKM. The CDR3 consists of 13 residues. V gave up 6 bases and J gave up 2 bases, with 11 bases separating them. The CDR3: CASRRTGAYEQYF. The CDR3 DNA reads as TGTGCCAGCAGGCGGACGGGGGCCTACGAGCAGTACTTC. The whole variable domain, filled in from reference TRBV28 and TRBJ2-7, reads DVKVTQSSRYLVKRTGEKVFLECVQDMDHENMFWYRQDPGLGLRLIYFSYDVKMKEKGDIPEGYSVSREKKERFSLILESASTNQTSMYLCASRRTGAYEQYFGPGTRLTVT.